The entry below describes one T cell receptor (beta chain). Its antigen remains undetermined. Per-base qualities were not stored, and no clone one base away is much larger. The time point label, as the study defines it: baseline before first vaccination. The sample's treatment or condition label, decoded: meningococcal conjugate vaccine given as trial control. Vaccinee samples were obtained from the UK trials COV001 and COV002, which included a single-blind randomized controlled phase 2/3 trial of AZD1222 (ChAdOx1 nCoV-19) in healthy adults. For TCRbeta chain sequencing, PBMC samples were collected from trial participants at day 0 and at day 28 after the second dose. The CDR3 sequence holds 16 residues, the cysteine and phenylalanine included. Only CDR3 DNA is held: 48 bases, read in frame from base 1. The trim is 6 bases for V and 3 bases for J, with a gap of 18 bases between the germline ends. Sequences MDHEN (CDR1) and SYDVKM (CDR2) are obtained from the germline V gene.

The entry originates in a study of T cell responses to AZD1222 COVID-19 vaccine (dated by TCRdb to the early 2020s). Looking at the study overall: A total of under 250 trial participants underwent TCR sequencing, of whom nearly 210 had received two doses of AZD1222 and roughly 26 had received two doses of the MenACWY control vaccine. Trial participants were enrolled by age into subgroups of 18-55, 56-69 and 70-plus years, and 148, 28 and 57 TCR-sequenced participants, respectively, were included in these subgroups.

Paper-wide results and their limitations: The 56-69-year group was small, and its depth increase did not reach significance, likely because of low power. Participants were mostly white British, with more females than males. The authors suggested clonal diversity may have been underestimated. Conclusions about previously exposed vaccinees were limited because only 6 or 7 AZD1222 recipients were SARS-CoV-2 seropositive at baseline. Spike-specific TCR breadth and depth rose significantly after two AZD1222 doses compared with day 0 and with MenACWY recipients. No day 14 peak-response samples were available, so repertoires were characterized only after the peak T cell response. Reportedly, almost half of the unique spike-specific TCRs recognized epitopes lying outside the regions that are mutated in the B.1.351 and B.1.1.7 variants. The whole spike protein was spanned by vaccine-associated CD4 TCRs, and dominant responses were seen in regions 160-218 and 743-854.

The CDR3 regions of human TCRbeta chains were analyzed by immunosequencing. The source study handled its data this way. TCRs in the repertoires were matched against a reference library of SARS-CoV-2-specific TCRs that had been generated with the MIRA antigen-specificity platform. Breadth meant the fraction of unique TCRs that were SARS-CoV-2-associated, whereas depth meant the fraction of total T cells that were SARS-CoV-2-associated. Using the MIRA data, each spike-specific TCR was assigned both to the spike region to which the TCR was reactive and to a CD4 or CD8 class. Log10-transformed breadth and depth values were compared by one-way ANOVA with Sidak's multiple comparisons tests. TCRdb obtained this table from immuneACCESS and retained in-frame rearrangements with V and J assigned. These tables miss some clones; where compared with another copy, unresolved V genes account for less than half of the shortfall, and the remainder is unexplained. V, J and clone size derive from that table, while D and trimming were established from the DNA sequence. The sample table shows some 89,000 clones, and roughly 88% are seen once. The ten top clones hold approximately 4.5% of the sample.

This specimen was peripheral blood, taken on day 0 of MenACWY control vaccination. The chain joins TRBV28 to TRBJ2-1; matching of 7 bases hints at TRBD2 as the D gene. This TCR derives from an adult in good health. The CDR3 sequence is CASRGGPDGVYNEQFF. The sequenced DNA: TGTGCCAGCAGGGGGGGGCCGGACGGAGTCTACAATGAGCAGTTCTTC.